This is a list of T cell receptor beta chains from one sample in a study of blood T cell repertoires in COVID-19. The method was immunoSEQ multiplex PCR; TCRdb's version includes in-frame clones alone and lacks a portion of them. The repertoire includes about 400,000 clones, nearly 90% of them detected once, and roughly 2% sits in the top ten. Sequenced material: PBMCs or T cells enriched from blood (not recorded which). These receptors were collected from a woman aged 40 to 55 with acute COVID-19. CDR3s include the opening cysteine and the closing phenylalanine or tryptophan. Each record gives: J gene, V gene, clone size, D gene, CDR3 DNA, CDR3 protein. D genes are given only for firm matches. Clone sizes are given selectively: once, few, many, or a class where the clone is expanded.

TRBJ2-3,TRBV7-9,-,-,TGTGCCAGCAGCTCCCCTATCGGGGACTTCTGGGGGGCAGATACGCAGTATTTT,CASSSPIGDFWGADTQYF
TRBJ2-5,TRBV13,-,TRBD2,TGTGCCAGCAGCTTTAGGACTAGCGGTTTCCAAGAGACCCAGTACTTC,CASSFRTSGFQETQYF
TRBJ1-6,TRBV4-1,-,-,TGCGCCAGCAGCCAAGGATTGAGCTCCTATAATTCACCCCTCCACTTT,CASSQGLSSYNSPLHF
TRBJ1-2,TRBV11-2,-,-,TGTGCCAGCAGCCATTCTATACTTAACTATGGCTACACCTTC,CASSHSILNYGYTF
TRBJ1-3,TRBV29-1,-,-,TGCAGCGTTTCTAGTGGCTCTGGAAACACCATATATTTT,CSVSSGSGNTIYF
TRBJ1-5,TRBV28,-,-,TGTGCCAGCACCGACAGGACCCAGCCCCAGCATTTT,CASTDRTQPQHF
TRBJ2-5,TRBV12-3/TRBV12-4,-,TRBD2,TGTGCCAGCAGTTCGACTAGCGGGGGGACCCAGTACTTC,CASSSTSGGTQYF
TRBJ2-2,TRBV29-1,-,-,TGCAGCGTTACCGGGACTCGAAACACCGGGGAGCTGTTTTTT,CSVTGTRNTGELFF
TRBJ2-3,TRBV5-4,-,-,TGTGCCAGCAGCTTAGTCCTCAGGACAGATACGCAGTATTTT,CASSLVLRTDTQYF
TRBJ1-1,TRBV5-8,-,-,TGTGCCAGCAGCGTCCCGGCACCTAGAAACACTGAAGCTTTCTTT,CASSVPAPRNTEAFF
TRBJ1-2,TRBV10-2,once,-,TGCGCCAGCAGTGAAATCAGAAACTATGGCTACACCTTC,CASSEIRNYGYTF
TRBJ1-1,TRBV7-9,-,-,TGTGCCAGCAGCTTAGATTTGACTGCGAACACTGAAGCTTTCTTT,CASSLDLTANTEAFF
TRBJ2-1,TRBV7-8,-,TRBD2,TGTGCCAGCAGTCACGGGGGGGCCTCCTACAATGAGCAGTTCTTC,CASSHGGASYNEQFF
TRBJ2-5,TRBV9,-,-,TGTGCCAGCAGCATCCTCCCAGGCAAAGAGACCCAGTACTTC,CASSILPGKETQYF
TRBJ1-2,TRBV5-8,few,-,TGTGCCAGCAGCTTTGGTGTGGCGGGACTTGCGTATGGCTACACCTTC,CASSFGVAGLAYGYTF
TRBJ1-1,TRBV27,-,-,TGTGCCAGCATAGGAGAACGGGTGGCTTTCTTT,CASIGERVAFF
TRBJ2-5,TRBV11-2,-,TRBD2,TGTGCCAGCAGTCAAACGAACCGGGGGGGGAAAGAGACCCAGTACTTC,CASSQTNRGGKETQYF
TRBJ1-2,TRBV6-5,-,-,TGTGCCAGCAACCCCAGTGGCAGATTCTATGGCTACACCTTC,CASNPSGRFYGYTF
TRBJ2-2,TRBV3-1/TRBV3-2,-,TRBD1,TGTGCCAGCAGCCAAGGGACAGGGTCGAACACCGGGGAGCTGTTTTTT,CASSQGTGSNTGELFF
TRBJ1-5,TRBV3-1/TRBV3-2,-,-,TGTGCCAGCAGCCAATCGGGGTCGGGCAATCAGCCCCAGCATTTT,CASSQSGSGNQPQHF
TRBJ2-4,TRBV30,once,-,TGTGCCTGGAGCGCAGGGAACATTCAGTACTTC,CAWSAGNIQYF
TRBJ1-1,TRBV4-1,-,-,TGCGCCAGCAGCCGCGGCTACGGAGGTTACACTGAAGCTTTCTTT,CASSRGYGGYTEAFF
TRBJ1-1,TRBV14,-,-,TGTGCCAGCAGTCTCCGAGGCAGCATTGAAGCTTTCTTT,CASSLRGSIEAFF
TRBJ1-3,TRBV11-3,-,-,TGTGCCAGCAGCGACAGGAGCTCTGGAAACACCATATATTTT,CASSDRSSGNTIYF
TRBJ1-2,TRBV7-9,-,TRBD1,TGTGCCAGCAGCTTAGCCCTGACAGGGAGCTATGGCTACACCTTC,CASSLALTGSYGYTF
TRBJ1-1,TRBV2,-,-,TGTGCCAGCAGAAAAGAGGTTCACACTGAAGCTTTCTTT,CASRKEVHTEAFF